The source of this T cell receptor beta chain is a study of sequential checkpoint blockade in melanoma. The wider study: DNA from around 90 pretreatment tumor samples underwent TCRβ immunosequencing.

V was shortened by 2 bases and J by 4 bases, with 11 bases between the two germline ends. Looked up from germline, CDR1 is SGHNT and CDR2 is YENEEA. The CDR3 extends over 14 amino acids. Data came from immunoSEQ multiplex PCR; TCRdb stores just in-frame clones and leaves some out. The profile shows about 6,900 clones, roughly a quarter of them singletons. This clone has just a few counts. Documented treatment: randomized to nivolumab then ipilimumab (arm A) or the reverse (arm B). The sequencing used tumor tissue (inferred from file names), collected from a patient given nivolumab and ipilimumab in sequence. This clonotype was sampled from a human donor with melanoma. The genes are TRBV11-3 and TRBJ1-1, with D tentatively TRBD1 (5 bases). This chain's CDR3 is CASSLPGVGTEAFF. The CDR3 region has the DNA TGTGCCAGCAGCTTACCGGGGGTTGGCACTGAAGCTTTCTTT.